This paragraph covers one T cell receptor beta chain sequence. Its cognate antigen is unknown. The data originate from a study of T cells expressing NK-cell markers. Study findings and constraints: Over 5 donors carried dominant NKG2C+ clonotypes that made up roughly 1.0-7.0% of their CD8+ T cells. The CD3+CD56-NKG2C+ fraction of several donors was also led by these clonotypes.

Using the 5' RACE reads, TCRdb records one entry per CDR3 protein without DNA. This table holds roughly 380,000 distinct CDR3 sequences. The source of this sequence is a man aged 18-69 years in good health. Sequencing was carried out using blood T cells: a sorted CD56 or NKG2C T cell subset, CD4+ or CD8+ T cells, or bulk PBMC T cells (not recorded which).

Here the CDR3 reads CASSQGKLSTDTQYF. The chain carries TRBV6-1 and TRBJ2-3; the D call of TRBD1 rests on TCRdb alone, since no DNA is present to check it. This CDR3 has 15 residues. Germline assignment: CDR1 MNHNS and CDR2 SASEGT.